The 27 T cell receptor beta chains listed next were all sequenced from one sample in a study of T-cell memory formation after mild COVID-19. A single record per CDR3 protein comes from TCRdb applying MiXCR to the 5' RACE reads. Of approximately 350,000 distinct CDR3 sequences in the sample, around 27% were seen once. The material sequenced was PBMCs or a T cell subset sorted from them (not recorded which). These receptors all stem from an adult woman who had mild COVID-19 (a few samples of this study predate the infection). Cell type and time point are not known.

The CDR3 DNA reads TGTGCCAGCAGTTTACAGGGGGAGGACTACAATGAGCAGTTCTTC. This translates into CASSLQGEDYNEQFF. The chain carries TRBV12-3 or TRBV12-4 and TRBJ2-1; perhaps TRBD1 as D (7 bases). The CDR3 contains 15 residues. Trimming removed 2 bases from V and 3 bases from J, with 11 bases in between.

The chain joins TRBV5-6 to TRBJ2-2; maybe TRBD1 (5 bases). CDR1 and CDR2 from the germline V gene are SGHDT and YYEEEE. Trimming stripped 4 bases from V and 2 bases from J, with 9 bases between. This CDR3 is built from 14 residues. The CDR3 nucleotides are TGTGCCAGCAGCCCCGACAGTAACACCGGGGAGCTGTTTTTT. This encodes CASSPDSNTGELFF.

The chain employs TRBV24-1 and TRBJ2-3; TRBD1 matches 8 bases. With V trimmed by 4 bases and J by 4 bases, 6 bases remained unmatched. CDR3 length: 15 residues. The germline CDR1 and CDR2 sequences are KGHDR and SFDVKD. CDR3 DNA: TGTGCCACCAGTGACCGGACAGGGAGTGCAGATACGCAGTATTTT. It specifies CATSDRTGSADTQYF.

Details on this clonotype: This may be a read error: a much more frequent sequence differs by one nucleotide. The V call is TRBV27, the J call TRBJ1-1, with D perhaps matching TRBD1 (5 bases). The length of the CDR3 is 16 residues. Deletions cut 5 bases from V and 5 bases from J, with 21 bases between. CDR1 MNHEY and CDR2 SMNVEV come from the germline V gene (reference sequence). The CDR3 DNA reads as TGTGCCAGCAGTGCCATGGCCTCCGGGACGGGAACTGAAGCTTTCTTT. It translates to CASSAMASGTGTEAFF.

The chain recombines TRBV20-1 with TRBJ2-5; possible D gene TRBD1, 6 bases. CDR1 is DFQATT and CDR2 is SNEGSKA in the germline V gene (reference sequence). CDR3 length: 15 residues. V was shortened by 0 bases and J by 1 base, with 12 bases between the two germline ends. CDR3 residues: CSAREPGTTQETQYF. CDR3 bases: TGCAGTGCTAGAGAGCCTGGGACAACCCAAGAGACCCAGTACTTC.

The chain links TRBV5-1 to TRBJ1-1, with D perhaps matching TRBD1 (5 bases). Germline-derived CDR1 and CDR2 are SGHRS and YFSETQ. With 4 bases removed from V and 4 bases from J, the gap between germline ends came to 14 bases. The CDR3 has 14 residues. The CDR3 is CASSRGETGTEAFF. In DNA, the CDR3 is TGCGCCAGCAGCCGAGGGGAAACGGGCACTGAAGCTTTCTTT.

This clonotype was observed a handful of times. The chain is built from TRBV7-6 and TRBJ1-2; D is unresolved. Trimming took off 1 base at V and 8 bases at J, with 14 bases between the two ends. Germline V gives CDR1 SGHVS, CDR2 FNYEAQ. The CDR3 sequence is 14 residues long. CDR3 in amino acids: CASSLGPGYEGYTF. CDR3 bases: TGTGCCAGCAGCTTAGGGCCGGGATATGAAGGCTACACCTTC.

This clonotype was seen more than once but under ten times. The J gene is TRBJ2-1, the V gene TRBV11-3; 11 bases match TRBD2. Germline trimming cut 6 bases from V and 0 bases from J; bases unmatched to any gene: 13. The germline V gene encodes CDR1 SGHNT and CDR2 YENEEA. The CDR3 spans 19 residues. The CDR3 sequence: CASSRVFTSGSSSYNEQFF. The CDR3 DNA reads TGTGCCAGCAGTCGAGTCTTTACTAGCGGGAGTTCCTCCTACAATGAGCAGTTCTTC. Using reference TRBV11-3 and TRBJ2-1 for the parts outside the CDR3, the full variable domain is EAGVVQSPRYKIIEKKQPVAFWCNPISGHNTLYWYLQNLGQGPELLIRYENEEAVDDSQLPKDRFSAERLKGVDSTLKIQPAELGDSAVYLCASSRVFTSGSSSYNEQFFGPGTRLTVL.

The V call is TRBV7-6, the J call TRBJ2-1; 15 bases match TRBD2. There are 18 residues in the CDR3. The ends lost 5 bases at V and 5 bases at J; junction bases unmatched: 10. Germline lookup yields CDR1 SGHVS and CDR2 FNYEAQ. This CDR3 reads CASSAEGLAGGYHNEQFF. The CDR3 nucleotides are TGTGCCAGCAGCGCGGAGGGACTAGCGGGGGGTTACCACAATGAGCAGTTCTTC.

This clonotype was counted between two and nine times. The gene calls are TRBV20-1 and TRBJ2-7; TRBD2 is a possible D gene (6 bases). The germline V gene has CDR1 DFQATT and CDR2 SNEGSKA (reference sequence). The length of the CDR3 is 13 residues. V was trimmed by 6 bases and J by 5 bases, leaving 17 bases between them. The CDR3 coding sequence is TGCAGTGCCGTACGGGGGAAAGGGGACGAGCAGTACTTC. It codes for CSAVRGKGDEQYF.

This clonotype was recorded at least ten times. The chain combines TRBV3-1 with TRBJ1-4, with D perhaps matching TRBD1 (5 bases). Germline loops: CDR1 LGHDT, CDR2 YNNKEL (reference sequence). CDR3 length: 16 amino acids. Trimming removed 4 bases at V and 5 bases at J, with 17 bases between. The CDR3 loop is CASSPQTTGRNEKLFF. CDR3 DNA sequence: TGTGCCAGCAGCCCGCAAACTACGGGGCGAAATGAAAAACTGTTTTTT.

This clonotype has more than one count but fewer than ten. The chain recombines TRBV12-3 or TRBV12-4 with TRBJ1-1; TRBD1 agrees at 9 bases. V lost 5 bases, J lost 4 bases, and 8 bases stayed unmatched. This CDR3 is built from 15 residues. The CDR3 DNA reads TGTGCCAGCAGTCCGACGGACAGGGGAAGCACTGAAGCTTTCTTT. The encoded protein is CASSPTDRGSTEAFF.

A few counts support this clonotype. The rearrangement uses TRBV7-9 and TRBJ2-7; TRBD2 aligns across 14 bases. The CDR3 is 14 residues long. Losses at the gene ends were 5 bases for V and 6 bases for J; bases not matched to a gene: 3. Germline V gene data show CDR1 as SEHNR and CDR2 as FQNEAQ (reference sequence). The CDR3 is CASSEGLAGVEQYF. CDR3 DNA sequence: TGTGCCAGCAGCGAGGGACTAGCGGGAGTCGAGCAGTACTTC.

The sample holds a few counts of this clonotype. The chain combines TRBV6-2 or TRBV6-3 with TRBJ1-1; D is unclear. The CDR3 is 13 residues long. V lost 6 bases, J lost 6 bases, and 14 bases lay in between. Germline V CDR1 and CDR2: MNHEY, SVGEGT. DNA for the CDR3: TGTGCCAGCAGATTGGACGAGCTCGCTGAAGCTTTCTTT. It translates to CASRLDELAEAFF.

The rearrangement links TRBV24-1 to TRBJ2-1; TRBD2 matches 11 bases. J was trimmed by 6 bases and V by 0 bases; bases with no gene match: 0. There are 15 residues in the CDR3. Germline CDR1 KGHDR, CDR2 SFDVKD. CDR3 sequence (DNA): TGTGCCACCAGTGATTTGACTAGCGGGAGCAATGAGCAGTTCTTC. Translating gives CATSDLTSGSNEQFF.

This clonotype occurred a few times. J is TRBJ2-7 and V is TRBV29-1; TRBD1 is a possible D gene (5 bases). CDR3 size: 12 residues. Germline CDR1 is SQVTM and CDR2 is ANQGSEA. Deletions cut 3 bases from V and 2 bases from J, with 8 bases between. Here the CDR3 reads CSVDQGTYEQYF. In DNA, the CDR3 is TGCAGCGTTGATCAGGGTACCTACGAGCAGTACTTC.

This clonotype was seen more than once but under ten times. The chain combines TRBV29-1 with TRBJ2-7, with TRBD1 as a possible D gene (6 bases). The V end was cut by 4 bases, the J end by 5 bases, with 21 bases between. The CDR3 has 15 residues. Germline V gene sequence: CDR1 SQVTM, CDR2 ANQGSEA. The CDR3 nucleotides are TGCAGCGTTGTGGGCCCCCTTTCAGGGGCAAACGAGCAGTACTTC. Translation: CSVVGPLSGANEQYF.

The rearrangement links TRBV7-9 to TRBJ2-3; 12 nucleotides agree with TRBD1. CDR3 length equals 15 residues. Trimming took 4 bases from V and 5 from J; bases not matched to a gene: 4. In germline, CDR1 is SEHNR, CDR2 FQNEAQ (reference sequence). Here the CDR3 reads CASSWGQGAEDTQYF. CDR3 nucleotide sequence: TGTGCCAGCAGCTGGGGACAGGGGGCAGAAGATACGCAGTATTTT.

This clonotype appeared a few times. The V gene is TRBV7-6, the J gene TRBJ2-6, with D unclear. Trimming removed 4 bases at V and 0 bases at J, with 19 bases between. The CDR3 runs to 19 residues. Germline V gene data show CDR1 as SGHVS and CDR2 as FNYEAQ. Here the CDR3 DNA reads TGTGCCAGCAGCTCCCCGGACCTTTTTCTACCCTCTGGGGCCAACGTCCTGACTTTC. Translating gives CASSSPDLFLPSGANVLTF.

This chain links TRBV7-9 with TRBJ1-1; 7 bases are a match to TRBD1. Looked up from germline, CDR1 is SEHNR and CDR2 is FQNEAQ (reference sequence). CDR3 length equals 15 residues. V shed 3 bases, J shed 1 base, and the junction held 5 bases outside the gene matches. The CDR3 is CASSFGTDRNTEAFF. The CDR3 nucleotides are TGTGCCAGCAGCTTCGGGACAGACCGGAACACTGAAGCTTTCTTT.

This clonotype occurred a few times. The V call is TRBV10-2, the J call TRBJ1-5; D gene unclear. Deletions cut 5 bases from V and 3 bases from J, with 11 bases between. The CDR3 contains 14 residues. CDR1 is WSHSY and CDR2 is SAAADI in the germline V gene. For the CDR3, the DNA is TGCGCCAGCAGTATCGCGGGGATCAATCAGCCCCAGCATTTT. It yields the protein CASSIAGINQPQHF.

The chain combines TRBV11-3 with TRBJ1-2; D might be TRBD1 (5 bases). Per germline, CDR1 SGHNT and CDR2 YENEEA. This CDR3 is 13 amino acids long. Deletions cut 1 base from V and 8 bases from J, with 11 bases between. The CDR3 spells CASSLGRREGYTF. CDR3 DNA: TGTGCCAGCAGCTTAGGACGCAGGGAGGGCTACACCTTC.

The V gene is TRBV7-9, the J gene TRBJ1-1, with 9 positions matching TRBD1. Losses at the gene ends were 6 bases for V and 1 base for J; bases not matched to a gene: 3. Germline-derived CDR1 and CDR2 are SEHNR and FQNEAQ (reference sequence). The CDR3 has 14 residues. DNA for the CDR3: TGTGCCAGCAGTACGGGACAGGGGAACACTGAAGCTTTCTTT. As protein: CASSTGQGNTEAFF.

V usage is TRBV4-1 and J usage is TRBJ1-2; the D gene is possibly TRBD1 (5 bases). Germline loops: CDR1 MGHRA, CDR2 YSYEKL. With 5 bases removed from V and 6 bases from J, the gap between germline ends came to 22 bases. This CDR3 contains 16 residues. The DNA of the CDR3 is TGCGCCAGCAGCGGAAAGATTACGGGGGATCTGCATGGCTACACCTTC. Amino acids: CASSGKITGDLHGYTF.

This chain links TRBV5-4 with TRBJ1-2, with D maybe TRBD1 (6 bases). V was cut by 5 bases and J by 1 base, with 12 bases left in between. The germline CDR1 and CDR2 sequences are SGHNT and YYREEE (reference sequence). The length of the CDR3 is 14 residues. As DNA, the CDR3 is TGTGCCAGCAGGAAAGAAGGGGGTAACTATGGCTACACCTTC. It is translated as CASRKEGGNYGYTF. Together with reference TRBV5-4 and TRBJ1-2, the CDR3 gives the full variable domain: ETGVTQSPTHLIKTRGQQVTLRCSSQSGHNTVSWYQQALGQGPQFIFQYYREEENGRGNFPPRFSGLQFPNYSSELNVNALELDDSALYLCASRKEGGNYGYTFGSGTRLTVV.

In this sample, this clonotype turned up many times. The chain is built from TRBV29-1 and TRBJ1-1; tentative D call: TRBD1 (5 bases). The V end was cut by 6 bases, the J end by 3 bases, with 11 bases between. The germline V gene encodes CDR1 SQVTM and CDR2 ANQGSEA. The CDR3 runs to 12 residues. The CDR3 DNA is TGCAGCGTAAACAGAGGGGACACTGAAGCTTTCTTT. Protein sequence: CSVNRGDTEAFF.

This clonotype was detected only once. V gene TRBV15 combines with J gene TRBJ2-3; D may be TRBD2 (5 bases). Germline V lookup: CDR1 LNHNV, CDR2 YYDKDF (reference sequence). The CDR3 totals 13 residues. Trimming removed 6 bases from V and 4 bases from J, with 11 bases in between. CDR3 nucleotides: TGTGCCACCAGAGGAGGATCGTCAGATACGCAGTATTTT. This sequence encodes CATRGGSSDTQYF.